This T cell receptor beta chain appears in the sequencing data of a study of blood T cell repertoires in COVID-19. Study-level background: Material from acute and convalescent COVID-19 was sourced from the United States, Italy and Spain. PBMCs, B-cell-depleted T cells, or T cells provided the cDNA or gDNA that made up the material.

Original processing notes: Using reference gene primer amplification, nucleated cell counts were estimated. Method: immunoSEQ multiplex PCR; TCRdb's copy keeps in-frame clones and lacks some. That table is the source of V, J and clone size, and D and trimming were worked out from the DNA. This table holds approximately 88,000 clones, 60% to 85% found once. The CDR3 is 13 residues long. Germline V CDR1 and CDR2: MNHEY, SVGAGI. V was shortened by 10 bases and J by 6 bases, with 19 bases between the two germline ends. The V gene is TRBV6-5, the J gene TRBJ2-7; a weak D match, TRBD2 (6 bases). Sample: peripheral blood. The source of this sequence is a human donor in a cohort sampled during active COVID-19. The DNA for the CDR3 is TGTGCCACCCACCGGCCGGGAGTGTCCGAGCAGTACTTC. Translated: CATHRPGVSEQYF.